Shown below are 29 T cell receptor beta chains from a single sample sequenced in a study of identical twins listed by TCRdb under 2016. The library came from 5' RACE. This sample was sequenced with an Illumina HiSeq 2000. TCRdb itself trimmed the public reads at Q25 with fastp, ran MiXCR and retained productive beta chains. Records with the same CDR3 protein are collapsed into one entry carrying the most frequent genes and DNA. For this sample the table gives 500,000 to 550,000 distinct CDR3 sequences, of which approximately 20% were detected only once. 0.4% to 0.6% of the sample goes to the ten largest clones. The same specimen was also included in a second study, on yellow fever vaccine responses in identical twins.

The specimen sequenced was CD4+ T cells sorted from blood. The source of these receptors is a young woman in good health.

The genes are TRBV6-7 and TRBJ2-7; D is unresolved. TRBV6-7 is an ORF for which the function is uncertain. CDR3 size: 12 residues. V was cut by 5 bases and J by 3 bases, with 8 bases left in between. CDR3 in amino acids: CASSPGDYEQYV. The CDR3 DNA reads TGTGCCAGCAGTCCTGGGGACTACGAGCAGTACGTC.

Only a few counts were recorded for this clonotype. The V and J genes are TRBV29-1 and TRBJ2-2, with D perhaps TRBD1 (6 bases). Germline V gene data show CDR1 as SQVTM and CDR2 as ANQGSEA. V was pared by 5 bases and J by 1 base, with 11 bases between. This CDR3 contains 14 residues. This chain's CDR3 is CSVSPGQNTGELFF. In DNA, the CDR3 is TGCAGCGTTTCCCCGGGACAGAACACCGGGGAGCTGTTTTTT.

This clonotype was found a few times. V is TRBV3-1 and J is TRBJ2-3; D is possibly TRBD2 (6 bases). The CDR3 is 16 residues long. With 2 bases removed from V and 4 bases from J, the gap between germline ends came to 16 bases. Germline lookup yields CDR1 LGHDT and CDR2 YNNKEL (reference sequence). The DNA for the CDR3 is TGTGCCAGCAGCCAATGGTTGCGGGGACGGGCAGATACGCAGTATTTT. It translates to CASSQWLRGRADTQYF.

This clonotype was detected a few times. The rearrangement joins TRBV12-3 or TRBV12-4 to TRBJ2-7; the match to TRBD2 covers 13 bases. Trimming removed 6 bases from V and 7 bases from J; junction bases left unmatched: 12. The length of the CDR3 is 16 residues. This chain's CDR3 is CASSLVRTSGSGEQYF. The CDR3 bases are TGTGCCAGCAGCCTCGTGAGGACTAGCGGGAGTGGTGAGCAGTACTTC.

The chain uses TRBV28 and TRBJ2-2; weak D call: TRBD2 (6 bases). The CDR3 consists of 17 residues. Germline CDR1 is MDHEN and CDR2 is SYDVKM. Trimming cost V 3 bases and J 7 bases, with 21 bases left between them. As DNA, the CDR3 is TGTGCCAGCAGTTTGGGGCCACTAGCCCCCTTTGGCGGGGAGCTGTTTTTT. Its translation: CASSLGPLAPFGGELFF.

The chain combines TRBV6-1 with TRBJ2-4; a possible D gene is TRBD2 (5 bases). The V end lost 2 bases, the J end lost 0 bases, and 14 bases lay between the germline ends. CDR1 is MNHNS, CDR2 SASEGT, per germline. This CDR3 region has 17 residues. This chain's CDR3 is CASSERWEWIAKNIQYF. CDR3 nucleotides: TGTGCCAGCAGTGAACGGTGGGAGTGGATAGCCAAAAACATTCAGTACTTC.

CDR3 nucleotides: TGTGCCAGCAGCCAACGGGGAGGTGAAAAACTGTTTTTT. Its translation is CASSQRGGEKLFF. This rearrangement joins TRBV7-9 to TRBJ1-4; no clear D gene. The germline V gene has CDR1 SEHNR and CDR2 FQNEAQ (reference sequence). The CDR3 spans 13 residues. Trimming removed 5 bases at V and 7 bases at J, with 11 bases between.

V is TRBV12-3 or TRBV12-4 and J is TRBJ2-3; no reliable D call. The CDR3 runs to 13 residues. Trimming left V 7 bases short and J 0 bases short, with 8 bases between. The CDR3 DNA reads TGTGCCAGCACTATGGAAAGCACAGATACGCAGTATTTT. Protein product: CASTMESTDTQYF.

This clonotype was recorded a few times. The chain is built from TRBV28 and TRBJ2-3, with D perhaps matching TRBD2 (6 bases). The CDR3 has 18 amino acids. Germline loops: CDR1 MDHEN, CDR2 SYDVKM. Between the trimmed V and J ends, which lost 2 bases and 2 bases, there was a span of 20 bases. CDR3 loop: CASSLDIMIAVNTDTQYF. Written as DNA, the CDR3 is TGTGCCAGCAGTTTAGATATTATGATAGCGGTAAACACAGATACGCAGTATTTT.

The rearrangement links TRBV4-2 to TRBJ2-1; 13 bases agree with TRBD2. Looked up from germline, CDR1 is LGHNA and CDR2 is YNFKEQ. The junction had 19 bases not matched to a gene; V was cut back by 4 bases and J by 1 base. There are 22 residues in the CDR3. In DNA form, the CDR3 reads TGTGCCAGCAGCCGGGGACTAGCGGGAAAAACTTCTTTAAAGATATCCTACAATGAGCAGTTCTTC. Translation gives CASSRGLAGKTSLKISYNEQFF.

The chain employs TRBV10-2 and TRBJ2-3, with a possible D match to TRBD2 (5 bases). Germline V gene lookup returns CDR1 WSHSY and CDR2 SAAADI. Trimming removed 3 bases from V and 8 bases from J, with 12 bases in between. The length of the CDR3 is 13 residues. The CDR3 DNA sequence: TGCGCCAGCAGTGATTCCCCACGGGGTACGCAGTATTTT. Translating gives CASSDSPRGTQYF.

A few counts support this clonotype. The CDR3 bases are TGCAGCGCCAAGCCTGGGGGGTTTCCGAATATCGATGAGCAGTTCTTC. This encodes CSAKPGGFPNIDEQFF. The chain recombines TRBV29-1 with TRBJ2-1, with TRBD2 as a possible D gene (6 bases). The CDR3 length is 16 residues. With 7 bases removed from V and 8 bases from J, the gap between germline ends came to 27 bases. The germline V gene has CDR1 SQVTM and CDR2 ANQGSEA.

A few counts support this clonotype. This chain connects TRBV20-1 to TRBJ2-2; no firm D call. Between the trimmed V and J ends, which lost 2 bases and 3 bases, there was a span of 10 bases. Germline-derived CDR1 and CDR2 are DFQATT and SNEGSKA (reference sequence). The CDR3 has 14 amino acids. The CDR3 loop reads CSARPQVDTGELFF. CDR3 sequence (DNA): TGCAGTGCTAGACCGCAGGTGGACACCGGGGAGCTGTTTTTT.

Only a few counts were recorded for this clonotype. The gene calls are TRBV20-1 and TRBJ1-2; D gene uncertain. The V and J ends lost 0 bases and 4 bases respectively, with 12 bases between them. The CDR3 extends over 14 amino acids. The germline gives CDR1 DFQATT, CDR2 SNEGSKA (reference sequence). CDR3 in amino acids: CSARDRLALYGYTF. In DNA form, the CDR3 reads TGCAGTGCTAGAGACAGGCTCGCCCTCTATGGCTACACCTTC.

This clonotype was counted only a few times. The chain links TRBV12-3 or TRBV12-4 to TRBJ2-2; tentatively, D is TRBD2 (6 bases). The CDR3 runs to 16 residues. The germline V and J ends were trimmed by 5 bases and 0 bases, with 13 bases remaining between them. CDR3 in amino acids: CASSPRRETNTGELFF. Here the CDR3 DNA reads TGTGCCAGCAGTCCGAGGCGGGAAACGAACACCGGGGAGCTGTTTTTT.

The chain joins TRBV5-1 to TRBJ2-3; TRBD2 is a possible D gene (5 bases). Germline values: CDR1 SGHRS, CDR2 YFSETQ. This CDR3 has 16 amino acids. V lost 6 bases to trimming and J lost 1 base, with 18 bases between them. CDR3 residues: CASMLTPRGGTDTQYF. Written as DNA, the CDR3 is TGCGCCAGCATGCTCACCCCCCGGGGTGGCACAGATACGCAGTATTTT.

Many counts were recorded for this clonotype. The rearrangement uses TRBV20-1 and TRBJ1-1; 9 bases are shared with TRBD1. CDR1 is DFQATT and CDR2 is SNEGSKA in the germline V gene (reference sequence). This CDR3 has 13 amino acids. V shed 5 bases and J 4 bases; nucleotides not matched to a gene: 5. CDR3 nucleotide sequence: TGCAGTGCTGGGACAGGGTATTCCACTGAAGCTTTCTTT. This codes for CSAGTGYSTEAFF.

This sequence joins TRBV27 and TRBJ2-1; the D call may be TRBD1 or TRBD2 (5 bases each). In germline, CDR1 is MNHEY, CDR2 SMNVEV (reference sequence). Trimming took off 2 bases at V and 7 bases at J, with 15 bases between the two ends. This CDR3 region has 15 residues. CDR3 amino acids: CASSLIGTGPNEQFF. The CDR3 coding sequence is TGTGCCAGCAGTTTAATTGGGACCGGCCCTAATGAGCAGTTCTTC.

The chain's CDR3 is CASRRGSSGNTIYF. The DNA of the CDR3 is TGTGCCAGTCGTAGGGGTTCCTCTGGAAACACCATATATTTT. The rearrangement uses TRBV6-1 and TRBJ1-3; D may be TRBD1 (5 bases). V shed 9 bases and J shed 0 bases, with 12 bases lying between them. This CDR3 is 14 amino acids long. The germline CDR1 and CDR2 sequences are MNHNS and SASEGT.

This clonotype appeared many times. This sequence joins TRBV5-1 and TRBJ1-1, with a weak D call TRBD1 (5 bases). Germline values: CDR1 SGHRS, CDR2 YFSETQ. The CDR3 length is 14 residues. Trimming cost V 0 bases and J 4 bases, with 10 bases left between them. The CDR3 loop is CASSLVPGLTEAFF. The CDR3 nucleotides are TGCGCCAGCAGCTTGGTTCCGGGACTCACTGAAGCTTTCTTT.

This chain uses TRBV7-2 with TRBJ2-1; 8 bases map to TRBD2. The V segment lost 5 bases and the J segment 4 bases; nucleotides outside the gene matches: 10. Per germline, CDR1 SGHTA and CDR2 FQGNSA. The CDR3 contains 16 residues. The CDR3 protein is CASSPQSGGGYNEQFF. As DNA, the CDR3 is TGTGCCAGCAGCCCCCAGAGCGGGGGAGGATACAATGAGCAGTTCTTC. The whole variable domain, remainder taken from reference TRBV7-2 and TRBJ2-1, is GAGVSQSPSNKVTEKGKDVELRCDPISGHTALYWYRQSLGQGLEFLIYFQGNSAPDKSGLPSDRFSAERTGGSVSTLTIQRTQQEDSAVYLCASSPQSGGGYNEQFFGPGTRLTVL.

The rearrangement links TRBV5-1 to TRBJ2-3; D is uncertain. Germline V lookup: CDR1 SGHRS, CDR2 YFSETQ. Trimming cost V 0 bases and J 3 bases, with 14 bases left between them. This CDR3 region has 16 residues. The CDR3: CASSLATPVGTDTQYF. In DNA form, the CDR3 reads TGCGCCAGCAGCTTGGCCACCCCGGTCGGAACAGATACGCAGTATTTT.

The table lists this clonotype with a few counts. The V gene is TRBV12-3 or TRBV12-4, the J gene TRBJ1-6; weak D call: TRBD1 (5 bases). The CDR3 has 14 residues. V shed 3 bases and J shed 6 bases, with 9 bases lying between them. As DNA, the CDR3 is TGTGCCAGCAGTTTCGGACAAATTAATTCACCCCTCCACTTT. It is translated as CASSFGQINSPLHF.

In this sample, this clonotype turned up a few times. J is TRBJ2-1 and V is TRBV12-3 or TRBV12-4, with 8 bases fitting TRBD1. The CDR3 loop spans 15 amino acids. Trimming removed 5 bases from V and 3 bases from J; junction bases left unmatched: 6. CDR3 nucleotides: TGTGCCAGCAGTGAGGGACAGGTGAACTACAATGAGCAGTTCTTC. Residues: CASSEGQVNYNEQFF.

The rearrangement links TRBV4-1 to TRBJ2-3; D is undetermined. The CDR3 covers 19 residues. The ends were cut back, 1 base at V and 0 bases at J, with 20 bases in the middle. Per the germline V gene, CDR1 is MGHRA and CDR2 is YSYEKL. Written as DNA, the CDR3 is TGCGCCAGCAGCCAAGGCTCTGGTCGCGACTCGCCAAGCACAGATACGCAGTATTTT. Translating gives CASSQGSGRDSPSTDTQYF.

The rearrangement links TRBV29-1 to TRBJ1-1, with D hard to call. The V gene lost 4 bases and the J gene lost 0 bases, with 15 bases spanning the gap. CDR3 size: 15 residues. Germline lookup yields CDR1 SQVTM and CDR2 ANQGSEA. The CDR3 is CSVVRGKKVNTEAFF. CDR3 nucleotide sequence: TGCAGCGTTGTGCGGGGAAAAAAGGTGAACACTGAAGCTTTCTTT.

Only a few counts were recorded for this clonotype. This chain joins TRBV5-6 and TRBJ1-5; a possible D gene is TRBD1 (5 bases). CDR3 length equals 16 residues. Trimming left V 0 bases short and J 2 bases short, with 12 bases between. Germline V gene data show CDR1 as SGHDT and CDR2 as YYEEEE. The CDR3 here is CASSLGQGVGNQPQHF. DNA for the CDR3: TGTGCCAGCAGCTTGGGTCAGGGCGTAGGCAATCAGCCCCAGCATTTT.

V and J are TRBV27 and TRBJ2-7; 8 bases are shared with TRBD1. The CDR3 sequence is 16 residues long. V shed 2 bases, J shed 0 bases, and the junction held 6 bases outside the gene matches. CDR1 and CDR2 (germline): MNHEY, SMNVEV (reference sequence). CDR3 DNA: TGTGCCAGCAGTTTAATCGGCAGGGGGCCCTCCTACGAGCAGTACTTC. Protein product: CASSLIGRGPSYEQYF.

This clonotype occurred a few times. The CDR3 region is CASSTPGTYEQYF. CDR3 sequence (DNA): TGTGCCAGCAGCACCCCGGGCACCTACGAGCAGTACTTC. The gene calls are TRBV7-9 and TRBJ2-7, with no clear D. This CDR3 has 13 residues. Per germline, CDR1 SEHNR and CDR2 FQNEAQ (reference sequence). Trimming left V 5 bases short and J 2 bases short, with 10 bases between.